Each of the 2 T cell receptor beta chains below was sequenced from the same sample in a study of patients and donors after allogeneic stem cell transplantation. TCRdb re-analysed the RT-PCR reads in MiXCR, keeping a single row per CDR3 protein. The sample has over 130,000 distinct CDR3 sequences; roughly 35% are singletons. The sample comprised blood, either unsorted or a sorted T cell fraction (not recorded which). The receptors were sampled from a human donor who was either an allogeneic HSCT recipient or a stem cell or donor lymphocyte infusion donor (not recorded which). It is not recorded whose cells these are; they may come from a transplant donor.

This clonotype appeared a few times. The V gene is TRBV7-2, the J gene TRBJ1-1; D may be TRBD1 (6 bases). Germline CDR1 SGHTA, CDR2 FQGNSA. CDR3 length: 13 residues. With 5 bases removed from V and 5 bases from J, the gap between germline ends came to 12 bases. The CDR3 nucleotides are TGTGCCAGCAGCAATCAGGGGTGGACTGAAGCTTTCTTT. Translation gives CASSNQGWTEAFF.

This clonotype was found many times. The chain couples TRBV9 to TRBJ1-1; D is unclear. Germline loops: CDR1 SGDLS, CDR2 YYNGEE. The CDR3 contains 14 residues. V was trimmed by 0 bases and J by 1 base, leaving 7 bases between them. The CDR3 region is CASSVVPGNTEAFF. DNA of the CDR3: TGTGCCAGCAGCGTAGTACCAGGGAACACTGAAGCTTTCTTT. The whole variable domain, remainder taken from reference TRBV9 and TRBJ1-1, is DSGVTQTPKHLITATGQRVTLRCSPRSGDLSVYWYQQSLDQGLQFLIQYYNGEERAKGNILERFSAQQFPDLHSELNLSSLELGDSALYFCASSVVPGNTEAFFGQGTRLTVV.